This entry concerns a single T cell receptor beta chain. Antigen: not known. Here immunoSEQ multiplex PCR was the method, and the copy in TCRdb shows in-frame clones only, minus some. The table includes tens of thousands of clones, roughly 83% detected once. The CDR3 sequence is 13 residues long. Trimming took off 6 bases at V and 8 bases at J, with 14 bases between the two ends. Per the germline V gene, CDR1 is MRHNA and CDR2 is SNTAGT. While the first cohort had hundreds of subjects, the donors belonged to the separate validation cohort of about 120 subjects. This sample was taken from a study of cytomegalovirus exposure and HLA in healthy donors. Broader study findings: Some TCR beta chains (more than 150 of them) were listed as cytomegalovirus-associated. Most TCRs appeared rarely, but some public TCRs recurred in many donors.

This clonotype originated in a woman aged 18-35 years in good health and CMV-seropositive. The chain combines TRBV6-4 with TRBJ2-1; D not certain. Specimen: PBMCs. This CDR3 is CASSPSEADEQFF. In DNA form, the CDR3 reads TGTGCCAGCAGCCCCAGCGAGGCCGATGAGCAGTTCTTC.